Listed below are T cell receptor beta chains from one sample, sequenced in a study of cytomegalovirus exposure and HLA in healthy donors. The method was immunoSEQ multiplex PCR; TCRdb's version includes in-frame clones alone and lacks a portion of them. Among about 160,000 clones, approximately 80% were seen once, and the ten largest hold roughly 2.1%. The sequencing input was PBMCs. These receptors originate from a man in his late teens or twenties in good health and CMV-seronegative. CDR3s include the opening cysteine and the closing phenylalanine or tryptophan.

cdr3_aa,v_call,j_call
CASSLWDREDEQYF,TRBV5-6,TRBJ2-7
CASSWDRGNTEAFF,TRBV5-1,TRBJ1-1
CASRKTGGEGNQPQHF,TRBV28,TRBJ1-5
CASSQGLARIYEQYF,TRBV4-1,TRBJ2-7
CASSFASGDYEQYF,TRBV27,TRBJ2-7
CASNSIGQPYEQYF,TRBV19,.
CASSSLSQGDYQETQYF,TRBV21-1,TRBJ2-5
CAISDRTSGTNEQFF,TRBV10-3,TRBJ2-1
CASSYTAQGYNSPLHF,TRBV6-5,TRBJ1-6
CAIKGGLNTEAFF,TRBV6-6,TRBJ1-1
CAISPGTSGGSNEQFF,TRBV10-3,TRBJ2-1
CASSRGTGNTIYF,TRBV28,TRBJ1-3
CASSESGPGGHGYTF,TRBV25-1,TRBJ1-2
CASSPRTANTGELFF,TRBV4-2,TRBJ2-2
CASSVTDRDTEAFF,TRBV9,TRBJ1-1
CASSWGPLNTEAFF,TRBV27,TRBJ1-1
CASSSRTGSYNSPLHF,TRBV7-6,TRBJ1-6
CASSYFGSSYEQYF,TRBV6-5,TRBJ2-7
CASSPGLASADTQYF,TRBV5-1,TRBJ2-3
CASSLGQETGELFF,TRBV4-3,TRBJ2-2
CAISGRPSDYSGKSSYNEQFF,TRBV10-3,TRBJ2-1
CASSPQGRYEQYF,TRBV19,TRBJ2-7
CASSQVRDSVYGYTF,TRBV14,TRBJ1-2
CASSIVGKANEKLFF,TRBV19,TRBJ1-4
CASSDKTVGNTMYF,TRBV2,TRBJ1-3
CASSTGGGTRMNTQYF,TRBV7-9,TRBJ2-3
CASSESLIAEAFF,TRBV5-4,TRBJ1-1
CASSLAQGESYEQYF,TRBV5-1,TRBJ2-7
CASSVDSSEETQYF,TRBV9,TRBJ2-5
CASSRLGRQGETQYF,TRBV7-3,TRBJ2-5
CAWNSGGETQYF,TRBV30,TRBJ2-5
CASSTGLAQGLDTQYF,TRBV7-3,TRBJ2-3
CASSLNRGPSYEQYF,TRBV7-2,TRBJ2-7
CASSVRGLRSGEAFF,TRBV9,TRBJ1-1
CASSYGLEQNNEQFF,TRBV28,TRBJ2-1